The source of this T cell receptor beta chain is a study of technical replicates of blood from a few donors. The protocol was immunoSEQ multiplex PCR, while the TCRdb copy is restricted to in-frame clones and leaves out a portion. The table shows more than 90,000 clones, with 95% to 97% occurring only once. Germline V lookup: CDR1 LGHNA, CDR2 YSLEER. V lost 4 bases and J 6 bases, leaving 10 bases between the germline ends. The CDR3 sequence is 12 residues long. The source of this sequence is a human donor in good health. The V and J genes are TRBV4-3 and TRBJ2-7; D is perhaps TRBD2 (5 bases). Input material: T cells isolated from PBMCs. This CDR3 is CASSLDYSEQYF. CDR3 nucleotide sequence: TGCGCCAGCAGCCTAGACTACAGCGAGCAGTACTTC.